This T cell receptor (beta chain) emerged from a study of identical twins. Overall study findings and caveats: Abundant beta clonotypes from cord blood bore fewer insertions; memory repertoires lacked this pattern. It was cross-sectional statistical analysis, not following the same donors, that the conclusions relied on.

A universal primer site was added by template switching, and unique molecular identifiers were carried by the cDNA. TCRdb re-called the 5' RACE reads through MiXCR, storing one row per CDR3 protein. This sample has around 1.7 million distinct CDR3 sequences, with 25% to 35% found just once. The V end lost 0 bases, the J end lost 7 bases, and 13 bases lay between the germline ends. This CDR3 is 14 amino acids long. CDR1 SGHRS and CDR2 YFSETQ come from the germline V gene. In its sample, this clonotype was seen a few times. Its antigen remains unknown. The J gene is TRBJ1-1, the V gene TRBV5-1, with TRBD1 as a possible D gene (6 bases). Sequencing input: cord blood. The clonotype originates from a newborn girl in good health. As DNA, the CDR3 is TGCGCCAGCAGCTTGGCCGAGGACAGTAGTGAAGCTTTCTTT. Amino acids: CASSLAEDSSEAFF.